This T cell receptor (beta chain) derives from a study of T cell responses to AZD1222 COVID-19 vaccine. Study information: Recipients boosted at about 4 weeks or about 12 weeks are pooled. Study-wide findings and caveats: The number of AZD1222 recipients seropositive at baseline was only five to seven. Clonal diversity was possibly underestimated; the donors were predominantly white British and more often female. Receipt of two AZD1222 doses was followed by a rise in Spike-specific TCR breadth and depth.

The repertoire was sequenced with immunoSEQ multiplex PCR; TCRdb's copy has only in-frame clones and lacks some. Found here are roughly 190,000 clones, roughly 93% of them singletons; the top ten hold roughly 0.99%. Germline V CDR1 and CDR2: SQVTM, ANQGSEA. With 6 bases removed from V and 2 bases from J, the gap between germline ends came to 23 bases. CDR3 length equals 17 residues. Details on this clone: What it binds is not known.

J is TRBJ1-5 and V is TRBV29-1; D gene uncertain. This TCR was recovered from an adult in good health. Specimen: peripheral blood, collected on day 0 of AZD1222 vaccination. CDR3: CSVLDGFTREGNQPQHF. In DNA form, the CDR3 reads TGCAGCGTCCTGGACGGATTTACGCGGGAGGGCAATCAGCCCCAGCATTTT.